These T cell receptor beta chains were read from a single sample in a study of T cells in localized non-small cell lung cancer. Method: immunoSEQ multiplex PCR; TCRdb's copy keeps in-frame clones and lacks some. Found here are 1,500 to 2,000 clones, 21% of them singletons; the top ten hold approximately 17%. Sequenced here: normal lung tissue next to the tumor, sampled before any cancer treatment. These receptors all come from a woman aged 35 to 70 with stage I lung adenocarcinoma. The CDR3 runs from the conserved cysteine through the conserved F or W. Each record gives: clone size, J gene, D gene, V gene, CDR3 DNA, CDR3 protein. A D gene is named only where the DNA matches it firmly. Rows give clone size only sometimes, using once, few, many, or a class for an expanded clone.

- TRBJ2-1 - TRBV19 TGTGCCAGTATGGGGCCAAGCGGTCACAATGAGCAGTTCTTC CASMGPSGHNEQFF
few TRBJ2-1 TRBD2 TRBV6-8 TGTGCCAGCAGGATCGGACTAGCCTACAATGAGCAGTTCTTC CASRIGLAYNEQFF
- TRBJ2-2 TRBD1 TRBV19 TGTGCCAGTACCGGACAGGGGACACACACCGGGGAGCTGTTTTTT CASTGQGTHTGELFF
- TRBJ1-5 TRBD1 TRBV19 TGTGCCAGCACGACAGGGGTTTATAGCAATCAGCCCCAGCATTTT CASTTGVYSNQPQHF
- TRBJ2-5 TRBD1 TRBV6-8 TGTGCCAGCAGTTACTCGATTTTGGGTGACAGGGAATCGGTCCAAGAGACCCAGTACTTC CASSYSILGDRESVQETQYF
- TRBJ2-3 - TRBV15 TGTGCCACCAGCTCGCGAACGGGCACAGATACGCAGTATTTT CATSSRTGTDTQYF
few TRBJ1-6 TRBD1 TRBV5-1 TGCGCCAGCAGCCAGCAGGGACAGGGGGTAGGGGATTCACCCCTCCACTTT CASSQQGQGVGDSPLHF
- TRBJ2-7 TRBD2 TRBV6-8 TGTGCCAGCAGTCAACCGGGGGGCGAGCAGTACTTC CASSQPGGEQYF
- TRBJ2-2 - TRBV28 TGTGCCAGCAGTTTAGGGAGTAAGAACACCGGGGAGCTGTTTTTT CASSLGSKNTGELFF
- TRBJ2-1 - TRBV6-1 TGTGCCAGCAGTGAAGCAGGATGGGAGGAGCAGTTCTTC CASSEAGWEEQFF
few TRBJ1-6 - TRBV6-8 TGTGCCAGCAGTGAGGATACCGGGACTGATAATTCACCCCTCCACTTT CASSEDTGTDNSPLHF
- TRBJ1-4 - TRBV29-1 TGCAGCGCGGGGGTTCGAGCTGAAAAACTGTTTTTT CSAGVRAEKLFF
few TRBJ2-3 TRBD2 TRBV9 TGTGCCAGCAGCGCGGGACTAGCGGGAGACCTCACAGATACGCAGTATTTT CASSAGLAGDLTDTQYF
large TRBJ1-2 - TRBV9 TGTGCCAGCAGCGCCAAGGGGGTAGATGGCTACACCTTC CASSAKGVDGYTF
- TRBJ2-6 - TRBV4-1 TGCGCCAGCAGCCAAGATCGTTGGGGCTCTGGGGCCAACGTCCTGACTTTC CASSQDRWGSGANVLTF
- TRBJ1-5 - TRBV25-1 TGTGCCAGCAGGGGAGGCAATAGCAATCAGCCCCAGCATTTT CASRGGNSNQPQHF
- TRBJ2-7 - TRBV19 TGTGCCAGTAGTATGCCGCCGGGCGCCAGCTCCTACGAGCAGTACTTC CASSMPPGASSYEQYF
few TRBJ1-2 TRBD1 TRBV9 TGTGCCAGCAGCTCACGGGACAGGGATGATGGCTACACCTTC CASSSRDRDDGYTF
- TRBJ2-1 TRBD2 TRBV10-2 TGCGCCAGCGGACTAGCGGGGGGGCCCAATGAGCAGTTCTTC CASGLAGGPNEQFF
- TRBJ2-3 TRBD1 TRBV6-8 TGTGCCATCAGTGGCGACAGGGGACAAAGCACAGATACGCAGTATTTT CAISGDRGQSTDTQYF
medium-sized TRBJ1-2 TRBD1 TRBV9 TGTGCCAGCAGCGTATCGACAGGGATGCTAAGTAACTATGGCTACACCTTC CASSVSTGMLSNYGYTF
- TRBJ1-2 - TRBV28 TGTGCCAGCAGCCTCGGGCAATATGGCTACACCTTC CASSLGQYGYTF